Listed below are T cell receptor beta chains from one sample, sequenced in a study of cytomegalovirus exposure and HLA in healthy donors. The method was immunoSEQ multiplex PCR; TCRdb's version includes in-frame clones alone and lacks a portion of them. The top ten clones hold roughly 6.3% of a sample with 85,000 to 95,000 clones, 63% of them seen once. The specimen sequenced was PBMCs. These receptors were obtained from a woman in her thirties in good health and CMV-seronegative. Both conserved end residues are part of each CDR3. Each record gives: V gene, J gene, D gene, clone size, CDR3 protein, CDR3 DNA. The D gene is left open where the match is weak. Size values are once, few and many counts, or a class for expanded clones, and some rows have none.

V: TRBV6-5; J: TRBJ2-1; D: TRBD2; size: .; CDR3: CASSYSGSGGLLEQFF; DNA: TGTGCCAGCAGTTACTCGGGGAGCGGGGGGCTTTTGGAGCAGTTCTTC
V: TRBV7-9; J: TRBJ2-1; D: TRBD1; size: .; CDR3: CASSGQGDYNEQFF; DNA: TGTGCCAGTTCGGGACAGGGGGATTACAATGAGCAGTTCTTC
V: TRBV6-1; J: TRBJ1-2; D: TRBD1; size: few; CDR3: CASSGGTGFDYTF; DNA: TGTGCCAGCAGTGGGGGGACAGGGTTTGACTACACCTTC
V: TRBV5-6; J: TRBJ2-6; D: .; size: medium-sized; CDR3: CASSPGPGSGANVLTF; DNA: TGTGCCAGCAGCCCTGGGCCAGGCTCTGGGGCCAACGTCCTGACTTTC
V: TRBV28; J: TRBJ2-3; D: TRBD2; size: few; CDR3: CASSSGTRGDTQYF; DNA: TGTGCCAGCAGTTCCGGGACTAGGGGAGATACGCAGTATTTT
V: TRBV13; J: TRBJ2-5; D: TRBD2; size: .; CDR3: CASSLELAGGQETQYF; DNA: TGTGCCAGCAGCTTAGAACTAGCGGGGGGGCAAGAGACCCAGTACTTC
V: TRBV6-5; J: TRBJ2-7; D: .; size: few; CDR3: CASSPLAVSYEQYF; DNA: TGTGCCAGCAGCCCTCTGGCGGTCTCCTACGAGCAGTACTTC
V: TRBV10-3; J: TRBJ2-1; D: TRBD1; size: .; CDR3: CAISSTGPNEQFF; DNA: TGTGCCATCAGCTCGACAGGGCCCAATGAGCAGTTCTTC
V: TRBV7-9; J: TRBJ2-1; D: TRBD2; size: .; CDR3: CASSLGALAGGPYNEQFF; DNA: TGTGCCAGCAGCTTAGGCGCCCTAGCGGGAGGGCCCTACAATGAGCAGTTCTTC
V: TRBV4-1; J: TRBJ1-2; D: .; size: .; CDR3: CASSQGPGQRYGYTF; DNA: TGCGCCAGCAGCCAGGGGCCGGGACAAAGATATGGCTACACCTTC
V: TRBV30; J: TRBJ2-5; D: TRBD2; size: .; CDR3: CATLGGWQETQYF; DNA: TGTGCCACGTTGGGAGGGTGGCAAGAGACCCAGTACTTC
V: TRBV4-2; J: TRBJ2-2; D: TRBD2; size: .; CDR3: CASSQEALAGSNTGELFF; DNA: TGTGCCAGCAGCCAAGAGGCCCTAGCGGGATCGAACACCGGGGAGCTGTTTTTT
V: TRBV7-8; J: TRBJ2-5; D: .; size: .; CDR3: CASSFGAAADRTQYF; DNA: TGTGCCAGCAGCTTCGGAGCGGCCGCCGACCGGACCCAGTACTTC
V: TRBV5-1; J: TRBJ2-7; D: TRBD1; size: once; CDR3: CASSEGQEDGEQYF; DNA: TGCGCCAGCAGCGAGGGACAGGAGGACGGGGAGCAGTACTTC
V: TRBV30; J: TRBJ2-3; D: .; size: .; CDR3: CAWVQTGIVTDTQYF; DNA: TGTGCCTGGGTTCAAACAGGGATTGTCACAGATACGCAGTATTTT
V: TRBV28; J: TRBJ1-1; D: TRBD1; size: .; CDR3: CASRDRGTTEAFF; DNA: TGTGCCAGCCGTGACAGGGGGACCACTGAAGCTTTCTTT
V: TRBV5-1; J: TRBJ2-1; D: TRBD2; size: .; CDR3: CASSSGGGKFDEQFF; DNA: TGCGCCAGCAGCTCCGGCGGGGGAAAATTCGATGAGCAGTTCTTC
V: TRBV6-5; J: TRBJ1-5; D: TRBD1; size: few; CDR3: CASSSRGQGAQPQHF; DNA: TGTGCCAGCAGTTCTAGGGGACAGGGGGCTCAGCCCCAGCATTTT
V: TRBV4-2; J: TRBJ2-3; D: .; size: .; CDR3: CASRGGATDTQYF; DNA: TGTGCCAGCAGAGGCGGAGCCACAGATACGCAGTATTTT
V: TRBV11-2; J: TRBJ2-7; D: TRBD2; size: few; CDR3: CASSLVTSGVSYEQYF; DNA: TGTGCCAGCAGCTTAGTGACTAGCGGGGTCTCCTACGAGCAGTACTTC
V: TRBV10-3; J: TRBJ2-2; D: .; size: .; CDR3: CAIRAGDTNTGELFF; DNA: TGTGCCATCCGGGCTGGGGACACGAACACCGGGGAGCTGTTTTTT
V: TRBV7-2; J: TRBJ1-2; D: .; size: .; CDR3: CASSNNGAGRHGYTF; DNA: TGTGCCAGCAGCAATAACGGTGCAGGGAGGCATGGCTACACCTTC
V: TRBV5-1; J: TRBJ1-5; D: .; size: .; CDR3: CACSREGDKPQHF; DNA: TGTGCCTGCAGCCGGGAGGGGGACAAGCCCCAGCATTTT
V: TRBV2; J: TRBJ2-7; D: TRBD2; size: .; CDR3: CASRRTSAAVSYEQYF; DNA: TGTGCCAGCAGGAGGACTAGCGCCGCGGTATCCTACGAGCAGTACTTC
V: TRBV10-1; J: TRBJ1-6; D: TRBD1; size: .; CDR3: CASSEPGQNSPLHF; DNA: TGCGCCAGCAGTGAGCCGGGACAGAATTCACCCCTCCACTTT
V: TRBV6-5; J: TRBJ2-7; D: .; size: .; CDR3: CASSPLGSNRHEQYF; DNA: TGTGCCAGCAGTCCCCTAGGTAGCAATCGACACGAGCAGTACTTC
V: TRBV27; J: TRBJ1-6; D: .; size: .; CDR3: CASSGRDTLNSPLHF; DNA: TGTGCCAGCAGTGGGAGGGACACCCTAAATTCACCCCTCCACTTT
V: TRBV28; J: TRBJ1-5; D: TRBD1; size: .; CDR3: CAGRRGPRGLYSNQPQHF; DNA: TGTGCCGGCCGTAGGGGGCCCCGCGGATTATATAGCAATCAGCCCCAGCATTTT
V: TRBV7-8; J: TRBJ1-1; D: TRBD1; size: .; CDR3: CASSGQGAIAWTEAFF; DNA: TGTGCCAGCAGTGGACAGGGGGCGATAGCCTGGACTGAAGCTTTCTTT
V: TRBV29-1; J: TRBJ1-1; D: .; size: .; CDR3: CSVLKTPGTEAFF; DNA: TGCAGCGTGCTGAAAACACCGGGCACTGAAGCTTTCTTT
V: TRBV10-3; J: TRBJ1-2; D: .; size: .; CDR3: CAIQGSSVDGLKGYTF; DNA: TGTGCCATCCAGGGAAGTAGTGTGGATGGGCTAAAAGGCTACACCTTC
V: TRBV2; J: TRBJ1-2; D: TRBD1; size: few; CDR3: CASIPTGELGGGYGYTF; DNA: TGTGCCAGCATACCGACAGGGGAGCTCGGAGGTGGCTATGGCTACACCTTC
V: TRBV14; J: TRBJ2-5; D: TRBD2; size: .; CDR3: CASSQLTSDLQETQYF; DNA: TGTGCCAGCAGCCAGCTGACTAGCGATTTACAAGAGACCCAGTACTTC
V: TRBV6-1; J: TRBJ2-7; D: .; size: few; CDR3: CASSQTGPPEQYF; DNA: TGTGCCAGCAGTCAAACAGGACCCCCCGAGCAGTACTTC
V: TRBV19; J: TRBJ2-7; D: TRBD1; size: once; CDR3: CASNDRGYEQYF; DNA: TGTGCCAGTAACGACAGGGGGTACGAGCAGTACTTC
V: TRBV27; J: TRBJ2-7; D: TRBD1; size: .; CDR3: CASSLTGTVYEQYF; DNA: TGTGCCAGCAGTTTGACCGGGACAGTCTACGAGCAGTACTTC
V: TRBV19; J: TRBJ2-7; D: TRBD1; size: .; CDR3: CASSNGQGAYEQYF; DNA: TGTGCCAGTAGTAATGGACAGGGGGCCTACGAGCAGTACTTC
V: TRBV5-1; J: TRBJ2-3; D: .; size: .; CDR3: CASSYGGPLPNTQYF; DNA: TGCGCCAGCAGCTACGGGGGGCCCCTTCCCAATACGCAGTATTTT
V: TRBV29-1; J: TRBJ2-5; D: TRBD1; size: .; CDR3: CSVDTGQGFETQYF; DNA: TGCAGCGTTGATACGGGACAGGGGTTCGAGACCCAGTACTTC
V: TRBV11-3; J: TRBJ1-1; D: .; size: few; CDR3: CASSSRGSTEAFF; DNA: TGTGCCAGCAGCTCCCGGGGGAGCACTGAAGCTTTCTTT
V: TRBV6-1; J: TRBJ1-2; D: TRBD1; size: few; CDR3: CASSVSPTGGNYGYTF; DNA: TGTGCCAGCAGTGTTTCACCGACAGGGGGTAACTATGGCTACACCTTC
V: TRBV5-6; J: TRBJ1-2; D: TRBD1; size: .; CDR3: CASSLGDSFYGYTF; DNA: TGTGCCAGCAGCTTGGGGGACAGCTTCTATGGCTACACCTTC
V: TRBV30; J: TRBJ2-1; D: .; size: .; CDR3: CAWRGSGVWNEQFF; DNA: TGTGCCTGGAGGGGTTCGGGAGTTTGGAATGAGCAGTTCTTC
V: TRBV30; J: TRBJ1-1; D: TRBD1; size: .; CDR3: CAWRNNRGNTEAFF; DNA: TGTGCCTGGAGAAATAACAGGGGGAACACTGAAGCTTTCTTT
V: TRBV19; J: TRBJ1-6; D: TRBD1; size: .; CDR3: CASSDRGRSPLHF; DNA: TGTGCCAGTAGCGACAGGGGGCGTTCACCCCTCCACTTT
V: TRBV6-6; J: TRBJ2-7; D: TRBD1; size: .; CDR3: CASTPGQDIWEQYF; DNA: TGTGCCAGCACCCCGGGACAGGACATTTGGGAGCAGTACTTC
V: TRBV28; J: TRBJ1-5; D: TRBD1; size: few; CDR3: CASSLRTGGKHF; DNA: TGTGCCAGCAGCCTGAGGACAGGGGGAAAGCATTTT
V: TRBV10-3; J: TRBJ1-3; D: .; size: few; CDR3: CAITRTLSPSGNTIYF; DNA: TGTGCCATCACCAGGACTCTTTCTCCCTCTGGAAACACCATATATTTT
V: TRBV5-1; J: TRBJ2-1; D: TRBD1; size: .; CDR3: CASSLTGDLYNEQFF; DNA: TGCGCCAGCAGCTTGACAGGGGACCTATACAATGAGCAGTTCTTC
V: TRBV2; J: TRBJ1-2; D: .; size: few; CDR3: CASSGEGYGYTF; DNA: TGTGCCAGCAGTGGAGAGGGCTATGGCTACACCTTC
V: TRBV10-1; J: TRBJ2-1; D: TRBD1; size: .; CDR3: CASSWDRLNEQFF; DNA: TGCGCCAGCAGTTGGGACAGATTAAATGAGCAGTTCTTC